This TCR beta chain was documented in a study of control samples from healthy donors and cancer patients. Here immunoSEQ multiplex PCR was the method, and the copy in TCRdb shows in-frame clones only, minus some. The table has some 160,000 clones, about 94% seen once. From germline, CDR1 is SGHDT and CDR2 YYEEEE. This CDR3 contains 16 residues. Trimming at V came to 2 bases and at J to 7 bases, leaving 6 bases not matched to a gene. This clone was counted once. The receptor was derived from a woman aged 25 to 39 in good health. V gene TRBV5-6 combines with J gene TRBJ2-2; 12 bases match TRBD2. What was sequenced was blood. CDR3 in DNA: TGTGCCAGCAGCTTACCTAGCGGGAGGGCCGTCGGGGAGCTGTTTTTT. It codes for CASSLPSGRAVGELFF.